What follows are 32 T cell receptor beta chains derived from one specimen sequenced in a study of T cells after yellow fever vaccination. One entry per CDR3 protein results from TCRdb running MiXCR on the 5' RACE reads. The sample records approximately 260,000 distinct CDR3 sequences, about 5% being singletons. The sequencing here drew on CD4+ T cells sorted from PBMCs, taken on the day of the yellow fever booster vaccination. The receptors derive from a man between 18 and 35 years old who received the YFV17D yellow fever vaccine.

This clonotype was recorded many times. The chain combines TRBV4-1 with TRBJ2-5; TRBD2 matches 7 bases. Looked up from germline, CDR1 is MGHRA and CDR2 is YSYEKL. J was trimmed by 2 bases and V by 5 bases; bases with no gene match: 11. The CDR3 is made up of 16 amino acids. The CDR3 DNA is TGCGCCAGCAGCGACACCGGGACTACCCTACAAGAGACCCAGTACTTC. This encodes CASSDTGTTLQETQYF.

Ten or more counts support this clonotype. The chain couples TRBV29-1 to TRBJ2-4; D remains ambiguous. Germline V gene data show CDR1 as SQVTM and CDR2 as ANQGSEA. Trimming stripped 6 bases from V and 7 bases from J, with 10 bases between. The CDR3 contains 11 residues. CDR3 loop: CSVLGPNIQYF. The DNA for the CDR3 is TGCAGCGTCCTCGGGCCGAACATTCAGTACTTC.

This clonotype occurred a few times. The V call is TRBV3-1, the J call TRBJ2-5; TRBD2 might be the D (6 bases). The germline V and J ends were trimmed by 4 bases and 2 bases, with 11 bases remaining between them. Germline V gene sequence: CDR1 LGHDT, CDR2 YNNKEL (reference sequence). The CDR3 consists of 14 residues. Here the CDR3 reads CASSRWRDQETQYF. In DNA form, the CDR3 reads TGTGCCAGCAGCCGCTGGAGGGATCAAGAGACCCAGTACTTC.

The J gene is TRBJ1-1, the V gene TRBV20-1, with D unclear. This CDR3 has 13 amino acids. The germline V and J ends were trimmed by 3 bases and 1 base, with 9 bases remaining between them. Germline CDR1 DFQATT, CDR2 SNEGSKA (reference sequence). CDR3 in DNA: TGCAGTGCTAGGGGTCGGCGGAACACTGAAGCTTTCTTT. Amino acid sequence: CSARGRRNTEAFF.

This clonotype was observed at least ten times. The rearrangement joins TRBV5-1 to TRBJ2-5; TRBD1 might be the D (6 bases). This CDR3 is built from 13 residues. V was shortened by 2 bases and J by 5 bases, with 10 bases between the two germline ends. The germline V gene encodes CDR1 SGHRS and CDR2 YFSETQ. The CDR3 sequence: CASSFEGDETQYF. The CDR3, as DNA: TGCGCCAGCAGCTTTGAGGGGGACGAGACCCAGTACTTC. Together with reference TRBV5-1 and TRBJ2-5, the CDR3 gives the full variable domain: KAGVTQTPRYLIKTRGQQVTLSCSPISGHRSVSWYQQTPGQGLQFLFEYFSETQRNKGNFPGRFSGRQFSNSRSEMNVSTLELGDSALYLCASSFEGDETQYFGPGTRLLVL.

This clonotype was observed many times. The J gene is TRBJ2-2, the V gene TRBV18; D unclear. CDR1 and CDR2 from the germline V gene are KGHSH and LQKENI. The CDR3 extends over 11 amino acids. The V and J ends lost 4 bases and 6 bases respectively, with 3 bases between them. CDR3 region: CASSRPGELFF. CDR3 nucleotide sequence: TGTGCCAGCTCACGTCCCGGGGAGCTGTTTTTT.

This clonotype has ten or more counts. CDR3 DNA sequence: TGTGCCAGCTCACCACCGGGGGCGCTCCCTAACTATGGCTACACCTTC. This sequence encodes CASSPPGALPNYGYTF. This chain joins TRBV18 and TRBJ1-2, with D possibly matching TRBD1 (6 bases). Trimming pared 0 bases from V and 0 bases from J, leaving 11 bases between. The CDR3 has 16 residues. Germline V gene sequence: CDR1 KGHSH, CDR2 LQKENI. Together with reference TRBV18 and TRBJ1-2, the CDR3 gives the full variable domain: NAGVMQNPRHLVRRRGQEARLRCSPMKGHSHVYWYRQLPEEGLKFMVYLQKENIIDESGMPKERFSAEFPKEGPSILRIQQVVRGDSAAYFCASSPPGALPNYGYTFGSGTRLTVV.

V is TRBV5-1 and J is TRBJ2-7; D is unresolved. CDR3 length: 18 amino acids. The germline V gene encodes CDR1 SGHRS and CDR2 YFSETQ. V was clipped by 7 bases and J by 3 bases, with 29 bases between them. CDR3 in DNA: TGCGCCAGCCCAATAAACCACCGCCTGATAGGGAAAGTCTACGAGCAGTACTTC. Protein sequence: CASPINHRLIGKVYEQYF.

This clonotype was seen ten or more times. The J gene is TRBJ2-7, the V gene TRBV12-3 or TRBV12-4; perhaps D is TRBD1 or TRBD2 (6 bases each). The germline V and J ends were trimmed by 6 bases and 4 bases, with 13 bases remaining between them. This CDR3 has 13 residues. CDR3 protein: CASRGAGRYEQYF. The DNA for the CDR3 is TGTGCCAGCAGGGGGGCAGGGAGGTACGAGCAGTACTTC.

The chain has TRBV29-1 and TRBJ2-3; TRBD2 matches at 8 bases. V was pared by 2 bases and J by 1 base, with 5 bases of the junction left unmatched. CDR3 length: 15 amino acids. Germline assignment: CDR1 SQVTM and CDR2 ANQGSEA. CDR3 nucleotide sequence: TGCAGCGTTGAAATTGTGCGGGGGGGCACAGATACGCAGTATTTT. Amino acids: CSVEIVRGGTDTQYF.

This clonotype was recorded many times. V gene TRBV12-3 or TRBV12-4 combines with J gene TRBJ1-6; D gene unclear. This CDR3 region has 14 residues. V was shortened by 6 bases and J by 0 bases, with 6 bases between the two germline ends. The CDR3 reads CASRALSYNSPLHF. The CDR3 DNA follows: TGTGCCAGCAGAGCTCTCTCCTATAATTCACCCCTCCACTTT.

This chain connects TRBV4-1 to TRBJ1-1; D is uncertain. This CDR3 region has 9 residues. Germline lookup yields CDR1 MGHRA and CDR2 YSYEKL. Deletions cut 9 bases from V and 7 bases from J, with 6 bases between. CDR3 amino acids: CASLSEAFF. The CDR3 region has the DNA TGCGCCAGTCTTAGTGAAGCTTTCTTT.

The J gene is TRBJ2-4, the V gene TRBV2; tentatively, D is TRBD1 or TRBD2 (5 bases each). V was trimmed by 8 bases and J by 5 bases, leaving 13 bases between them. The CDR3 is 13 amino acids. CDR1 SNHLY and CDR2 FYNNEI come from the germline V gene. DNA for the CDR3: TGTGCCAGCGGCAGGGAGTCGGAAAACATTCAGTACTTC. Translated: CASGRESENIQYF.

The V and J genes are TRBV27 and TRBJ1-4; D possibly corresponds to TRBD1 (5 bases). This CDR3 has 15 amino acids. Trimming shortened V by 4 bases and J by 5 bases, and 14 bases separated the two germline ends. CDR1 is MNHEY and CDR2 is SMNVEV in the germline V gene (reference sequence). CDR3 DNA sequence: TGTGCCAGCAGTTCCCTGACAGCTAACAATGAAAAACTGTTTTTT. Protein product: CASSSLTANNEKLFF.

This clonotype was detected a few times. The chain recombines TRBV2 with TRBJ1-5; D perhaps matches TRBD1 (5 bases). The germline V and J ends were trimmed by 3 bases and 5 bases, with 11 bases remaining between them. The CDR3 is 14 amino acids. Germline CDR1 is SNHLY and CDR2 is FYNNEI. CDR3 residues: CASSEAGPYQPQHF. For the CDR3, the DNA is TGTGCCAGCAGTGAGGCGGGACCCTATCAGCCCCAGCATTTT.

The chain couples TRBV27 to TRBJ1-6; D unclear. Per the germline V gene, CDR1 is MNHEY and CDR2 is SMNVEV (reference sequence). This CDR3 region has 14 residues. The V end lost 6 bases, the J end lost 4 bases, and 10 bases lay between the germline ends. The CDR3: CASSTEGYNSPLHF. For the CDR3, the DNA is TGTGCCAGCAGCACCGAGGGTTATAATTCACCCCTCCACTTT.

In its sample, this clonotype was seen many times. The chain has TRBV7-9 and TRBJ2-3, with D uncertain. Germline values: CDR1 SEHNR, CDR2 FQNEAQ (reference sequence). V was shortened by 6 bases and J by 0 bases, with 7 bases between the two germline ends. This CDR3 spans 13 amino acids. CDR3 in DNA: TGTGCCAGCAGGGAGACTAGCACAGATACGCAGTATTTT. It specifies CASRETSTDTQYF.

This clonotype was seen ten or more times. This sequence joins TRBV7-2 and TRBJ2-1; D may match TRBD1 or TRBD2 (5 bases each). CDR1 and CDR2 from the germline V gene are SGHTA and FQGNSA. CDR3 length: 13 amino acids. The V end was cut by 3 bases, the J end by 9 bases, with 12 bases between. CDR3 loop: CASSLPGTAEQFF. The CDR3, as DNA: TGTGCCAGCAGCTTGCCCGGGACCGCTGAGCAGTTCTTC.

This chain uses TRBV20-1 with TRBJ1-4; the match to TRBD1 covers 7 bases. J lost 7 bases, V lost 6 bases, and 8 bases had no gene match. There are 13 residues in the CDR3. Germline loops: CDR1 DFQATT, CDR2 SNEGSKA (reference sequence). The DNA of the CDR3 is TGCAGTGCAGGGGGCTCGTGGAGTGAAAAACTGTTTTTT. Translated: CSAGGSWSEKLFF.

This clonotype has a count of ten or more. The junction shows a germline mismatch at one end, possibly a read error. The CDR3 sequence is CASSLVVGAVAF. The DNA for the CDR3 is TGTGCCAGCAGCTTAGTAGTGGGGGCCGTGGCTTTC. This chain connects TRBV7-2 to TRBJ2-6; possibly TRBD1 for D (6 bases). The CDR3 totals 12 residues. The germline V gene has CDR1 SGHTA and CDR2 FQGNSA.

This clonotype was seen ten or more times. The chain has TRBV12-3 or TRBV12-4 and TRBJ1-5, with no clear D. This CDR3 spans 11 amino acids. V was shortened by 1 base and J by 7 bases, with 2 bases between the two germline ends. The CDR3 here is CASSLDQPQHF. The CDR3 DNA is TGTGCCAGCAGTTTAGACCAGCCCCAGCATTTT.

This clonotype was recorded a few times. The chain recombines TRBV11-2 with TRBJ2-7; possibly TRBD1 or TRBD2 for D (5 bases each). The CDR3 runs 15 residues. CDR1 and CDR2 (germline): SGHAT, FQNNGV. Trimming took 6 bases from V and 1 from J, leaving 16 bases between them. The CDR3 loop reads CASRSPGRRSYEQYF. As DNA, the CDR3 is TGTGCCAGCAGATCACCGGGACGGAGATCCTACGAGCAGTACTTC.

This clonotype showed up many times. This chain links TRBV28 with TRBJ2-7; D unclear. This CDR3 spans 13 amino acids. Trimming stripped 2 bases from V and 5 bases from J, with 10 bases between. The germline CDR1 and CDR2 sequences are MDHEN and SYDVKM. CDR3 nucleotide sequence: TGTGCCAGCAGTTTACAACAGAAAAACGAGCAGTACTTC. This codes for CASSLQQKNEQYF.

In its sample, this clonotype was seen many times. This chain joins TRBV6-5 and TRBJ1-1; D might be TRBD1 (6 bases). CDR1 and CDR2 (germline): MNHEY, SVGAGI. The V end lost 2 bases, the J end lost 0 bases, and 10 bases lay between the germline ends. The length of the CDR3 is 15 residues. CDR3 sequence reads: CASSYKTGMNTEAFF. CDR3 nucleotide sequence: TGTGCCAGCAGTTACAAGACAGGTATGAACACTGAAGCTTTCTTT.

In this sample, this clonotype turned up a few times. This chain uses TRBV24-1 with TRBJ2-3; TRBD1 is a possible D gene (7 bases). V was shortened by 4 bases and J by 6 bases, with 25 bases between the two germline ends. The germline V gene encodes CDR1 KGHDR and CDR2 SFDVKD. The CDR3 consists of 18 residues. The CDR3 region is CATSDRGTDTQGADTQYF. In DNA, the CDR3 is TGTGCCACCAGTGACCGCGGGACAGACACCCAGGGAGCGGATACGCAGTATTTT.

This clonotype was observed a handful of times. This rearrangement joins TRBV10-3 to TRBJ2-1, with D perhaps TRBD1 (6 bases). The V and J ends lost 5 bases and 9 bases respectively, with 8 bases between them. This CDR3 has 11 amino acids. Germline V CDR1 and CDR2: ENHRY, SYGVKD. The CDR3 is CAISQGIEQFF. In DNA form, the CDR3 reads TGTGCCATCAGTCAGGGGATTGAGCAGTTCTTC.

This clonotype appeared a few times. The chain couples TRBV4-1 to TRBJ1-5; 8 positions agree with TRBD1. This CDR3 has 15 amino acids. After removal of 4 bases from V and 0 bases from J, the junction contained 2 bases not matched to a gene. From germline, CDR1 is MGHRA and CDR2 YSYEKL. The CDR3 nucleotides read TGCGCCAGCAGCCGACAGGGGCTTAGCAATCAGCCCCAGCATTTT. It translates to CASSRQGLSNQPQHF.

This CDR3 is CASSPRDHYGYTF. The CDR3, as DNA: TGTGCCAGCAGTCCCAGGGATCACTATGGCTACACCTTC. The chain uses TRBV6-2 or TRBV6-3 and TRBJ1-2, with D possibly matching TRBD1 (5 bases). The CDR3 is 13 amino acids. CDR1 is MNHEY, CDR2 SVGEGT, per germline. Trimming took off 5 bases at V and 3 bases at J, with 10 bases between the two ends.

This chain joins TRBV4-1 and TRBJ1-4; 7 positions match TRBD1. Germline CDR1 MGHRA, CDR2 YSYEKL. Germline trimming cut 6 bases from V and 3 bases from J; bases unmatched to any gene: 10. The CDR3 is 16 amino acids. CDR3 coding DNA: TGCGCCAGCAGTCGACGAGGGACAGTTTCTAATGAAAAACTGTTTTTT. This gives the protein CASSRRGTVSNEKLFF.

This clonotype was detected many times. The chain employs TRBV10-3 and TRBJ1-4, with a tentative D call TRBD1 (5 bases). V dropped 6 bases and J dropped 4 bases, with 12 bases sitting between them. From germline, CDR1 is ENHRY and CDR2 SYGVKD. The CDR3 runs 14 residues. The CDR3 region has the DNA TGTGCCATCAGACCTGGAGGGGTTAATGAAAAACTGTTTTTT. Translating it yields CAIRPGGVNEKLFF.

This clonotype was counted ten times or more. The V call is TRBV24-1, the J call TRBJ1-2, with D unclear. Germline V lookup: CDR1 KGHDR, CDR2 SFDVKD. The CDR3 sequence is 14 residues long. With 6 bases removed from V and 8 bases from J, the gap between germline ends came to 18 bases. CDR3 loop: CATSPPIHLRGYTF. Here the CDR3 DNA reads TGTGCCACCAGTCCCCCAATTCATCTGAGAGGCTACACCTTC.

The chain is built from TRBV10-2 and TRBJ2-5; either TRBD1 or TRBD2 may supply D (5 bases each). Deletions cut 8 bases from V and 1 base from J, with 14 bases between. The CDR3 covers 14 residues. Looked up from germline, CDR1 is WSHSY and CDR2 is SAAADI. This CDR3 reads CASGGTAFQETQYF. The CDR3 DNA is TGCGCCAGCGGGGGAACAGCATTCCAAGAGACCCAGTACTTC.